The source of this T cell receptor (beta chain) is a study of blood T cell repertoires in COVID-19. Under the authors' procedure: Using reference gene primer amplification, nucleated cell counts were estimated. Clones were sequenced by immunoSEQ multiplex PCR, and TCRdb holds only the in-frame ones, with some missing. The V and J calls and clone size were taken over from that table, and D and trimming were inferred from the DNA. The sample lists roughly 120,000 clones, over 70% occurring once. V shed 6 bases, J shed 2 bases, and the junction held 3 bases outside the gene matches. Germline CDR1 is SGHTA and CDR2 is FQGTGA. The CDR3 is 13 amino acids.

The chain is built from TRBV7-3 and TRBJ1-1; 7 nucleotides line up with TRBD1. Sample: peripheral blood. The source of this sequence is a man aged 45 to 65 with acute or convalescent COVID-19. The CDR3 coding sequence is TGTGCCAGCAGGAGGGACAGCAACACTGAAGCTTTCTTT. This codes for CASRRDSNTEAFF.